What follows are 10 T cell receptor beta chains derived from one specimen sequenced in a study of blood T cell repertoires in COVID-19. Clones were read by immunoSEQ multiplex PCR, and TCRdb kept only the in-frame ones, dropping some. The table shows fewer than 250,000 clones, with around 89% occurring only once. Sequencing input: PBMCs or T cells enriched from blood (not recorded which). Every receptor here comes from a woman between 18 and 29 years old who had recovered from COVID-19.

The CDR3 reads CASSSLGSTYGYTF. Written as DNA, the CDR3 is TGTGCCAGCAGTTCACTAGGGTCGACCTATGGCTACACCTTC. This chain uses TRBV25-1 with TRBJ1-2; D is unresolved. The CDR3 runs 14 residues. V was shortened by 5 bases and J by 4 bases, with 14 bases between the two germline ends. In germline, CDR1 is MGHDK, CDR2 SYGVNS.

This clone came up once. V usage is TRBV27 and J usage is TRBJ2-2; 7 bases match TRBD2. Germline CDR1 MNHEY, CDR2 SMNVEV (reference sequence). The junction had 3 bases not matched to a gene; V was cut back by 3 bases and J by 5 bases. This CDR3 is 14 amino acids long. The CDR3 DNA sequence: TGTGCCAGCAGTTTTAGGGAGGGGACCGGGGAGCTGTTTTTT. Amino acid sequence: CASSFREGTGELFF.

This clone was counted once. The chain is built from TRBV5-5 and TRBJ1-2, with 8 bases that match TRBD1. Germline V gene data show CDR1 as SGHKS and CDR2 as YYEKEE (reference sequence). The CDR3 contains 16 residues. Unmatched junction bases numbered 13, after V lost 1 base and J lost 8 bases. This chain's CDR3 is CASSLKGGQGRPGYTF. The CDR3 region has the DNA TGTGCCAGCAGCTTGAAAGGAGGACAGGGTCGGCCGGGCTACACCTTC.

The chain carries TRBV18 and TRBJ2-7; perhaps TRBD1 as D (5 bases). This CDR3 has 14 amino acids. Germline V gene sequence: CDR1 KGHSH, CDR2 LQKENI. V dropped 2 bases and J dropped 1 base, with 9 bases sitting between them. CDR3 sequence (DNA): TGTGCCAGCTCACCATCAGGGATTTCCTACGAGCAGTACTTC. This codes for CASSPSGISYEQYF.

The chain links TRBV9 to TRBJ1-6, with a weak D call TRBD1 (5 bases). The V and J ends lost 3 bases and 6 bases respectively, with 10 bases between them. The CDR3 runs to 14 residues. CDR1 and CDR2 (germline): SGDLS, YYNGEE. This CDR3 is CASSEGRGNSPLHF. For the CDR3, the DNA is TGTGCCAGCAGCGAGGGGCGAGGTAATTCACCCCTCCACTTT.

The chain couples TRBV29-1 to TRBJ1-1; tentatively, D is TRBD1 (6 bases). The germline CDR1 and CDR2 sequences are SQVTM and ANQGSEA. Between the trimmed V and J ends, which lost 3 bases and 4 bases, there was a span of 21 bases. CDR3 length: 16 residues. The CDR3 DNA reads TGCAGCGTTGAGGTTCAGGACAGAGGATTTAGCACTGAAGCTTTCTTT. Translating it yields CSVEVQDRGFSTEAFF.

This clone has only a few counts. This chain links TRBV18 with TRBJ2-7; 10 positions agree with TRBD2. The V gene end was trimmed by 6 bases and the J gene end by 0 bases; junction bases not matched to a gene: 17. The CDR3 runs to 19 residues. Germline-derived CDR1 and CDR2 are KGHSH and LQKENI. The CDR3 nucleotides read TGTGCCAGCTCCTCAAACGGCGGCCCTAGCGGGGGCTCCTCCTACGAGCAGTACTTC. Translation gives CASSSNGGPSGGSSYEQYF.

This clone was picked up one time. The CDR3 loop reads CASRLERGSPYEQYF. The CDR3 DNA is TGTGCCAGCAGACTCGAGCGGGGGTCTCCCTACGAGCAGTACTTC. The chain couples TRBV27 to TRBJ2-7; TRBD2 aligns across 8 bases. Germline V gives CDR1 MNHEY, CDR2 SMNVEV (reference sequence). The V segment lost 6 bases and the J segment 2 bases; nucleotides outside the gene matches: 9. There are 15 residues in the CDR3.

The chain combines TRBV4-1 with TRBJ2-1; 9 positions match TRBD1. V lost 2 bases and J lost 12; bases outside the gene matches: 5. Germline assignment: CDR1 MGHRA and CDR2 YSYEKL. This CDR3 contains 13 residues. The CDR3 sequence: CASSQPTGGRQFF. The DNA for the CDR3 is TGCGCCAGCAGCCAACCTACAGGGGGCCGGCAGTTCTTC.

The chain joins TRBV7-3 to TRBJ2-7; 8 nucleotides line up with TRBD1. With V trimmed by 5 bases and J by 5 bases, 8 bases remained unmatched. Germline CDR1 reads SGHTA; CDR2 reads FQGTGA. The CDR3 extends over 14 amino acids. Written as DNA, the CDR3 is TGTGCCAGCAGCCCCTACACGACAGGGGACGAGCAGTACTTC. Translating it yields CASSPYTTGDEQYF.